The clone carrying this TCR beta chain occurred many times. These data originate in a study of regulatory T cells in long-lasting Graves disease. V was cut by 4 bases and J by 3 bases, with 13 bases left in between. CDR3 length equals 15 residues. CDR1 and CDR2 from the germline V gene are SGHAT and FQNNGV. Relying on iRepertoire HTBI primers and Arm-PCR of CDR3 regions, the team built TCR beta libraries. TCRdb passed the multiplex PCR reads through MiXCR, listing each CDR3 protein once. Counted here are around 500,000 distinct CDR3 sequences, around 16% occurring once; the ten biggest clones make up around 25%. Time point indicated: newly diagnosed GD, antithyroid drugs for less than 3 months. Researchers made the TCR library from RNA that was extracted from PBMCs. These same data were also listed under a study on T cells in Graves' hyperthyroidism and ophthalmopathy. That source adds: Participants, patients aged 18 to 65, had newly diagnosed hyperthyroidism with a duration under 2 months. First-round RT-PCR of the TCR CDR3 relied on the HTBI primer set.

The V call is TRBV11-2, the J call TRBJ2-1; D perhaps matches TRBD1 (5 bases). This sample comprised peripheral blood mononuclear cells (PBMCs), obtained at new diagnosis, from a patient treated with antithyroid drugs. The receptor comes from a woman between 40 and 65 years old with Graves disease. Here the CDR3 reads CASSYSGSGYNEQFF. The CDR3 nucleotides are TGTGCCAGCAGCTACTCAGGGTCTGGCTACAATGAGCAGTTCTTC.